Listed below are T cell receptor beta chains from one sample, sequenced in a study of CD8 T cells in Susac syndrome. MiXCR, applied by TCRdb to the immunoSEQ multiplex PCR reads, yields one record per CDR3 protein. This table holds roughly 80,000 distinct CDR3 sequences, roughly 94% found once. Sample: CD8+ T cells from PBMCs. The receptor source for this set is a human donor with Susac syndrome. Both conserved end residues are part of each CDR3. D genes are given only for firm matches. Clone size is shown for a subset of rows, as once, few, many or a class of expanded clone.

size	D	V	J	CDR3	DNA
.	TRBD1	TRBV9	TRBJ1-2	CASSVVPGQVDGYTF	TGTGCCAGCAGCGTAGTCCCGGGACAGGTGGATGGCTACACCTTC
.	.	TRBV5-4	TRBJ2-7	CASSFLGAQEQYF	TGTGCCAGCAGCTTCTTAGGGGCGCAAGAGCAGTACTTC
.	.	TRBV9	TRBJ2-1	CASSVGGGANEQFF	TGTGCCAGCAGCGTAGGTGGGGGGGCCAATGAGCAGTTCTTC
.	.	TRBV6-2/TRBV6-3	TRBJ1-5	CASSYSRDGRNQPQHF	TGTGCCAGCAGTTACTCGAGGGACGGCCGGAATCAGCCCCAGCATTTT
.	TRBD2	TRBV4-3	TRBJ2-1	CASSQEALAEQFF	TGCGCCAGCAGCCAAGAGGCACTAGCGGAGCAGTTCTTC
.	.	TRBV24-1	TRBJ2-7	CATGDSYEQYF	TGTGCCACCGGAGACTCCTACGAGCAGTACTTC
.	.	TRBV5-1	TRBJ2-7	CASSLGGESVQYF	TGCGCCAGCAGCTTAGGAGGAGAGAGCGTGCAGTACTTC
.	TRBD1	TRBV27	TRBJ2-7	CASSIGTGAQYEQYF	TGTGCCAGCAGTATCGGGACAGGGGCCCAATACGAGCAGTACTTC
once	.	TRBV6-2/TRBV6-3	TRBJ2-3	CASSYSREPGGADTQYF	TGTGCCAGCAGTTACTCGAGGGAGCCTGGAGGGGCAGATACGCAGTATTTT
once	TRBD1	TRBV18	TRBJ2-7	CASSPQDRGLDEQYF	TGTGCCAGCTCACCTCAGGACAGGGGGCTCGATGAGCAGTACTTC
.	TRBD2	TRBV13	TRBJ2-1	CASSFGGGRNEQFF	TGTGCCAGCAGCTTTGGGGGGGGTAGGAATGAGCAGTTCTTC
.	.	TRBV12-3/TRBV12-4	TRBJ1-2	CASTTGGTGYTF	TGTGCCAGCACCACCGGGGGAACTGGCTACACCTTC
.	TRBD1	TRBV6-4	TRBJ2-1	CASSSRTGYEQFF	TGTGCCAGCAGTTCCAGGACAGGTTACGAGCAGTTCTTC
.	.	TRBV5-1	TRBJ1-3	CASSLDPFGNTIYF	TGCGCCAGCAGCTTGGATCCTTTCGGGAACACCATATATTTT
.	TRBD1	TRBV20-1	TRBJ1-4	CSARDRTGREKLFF	TGCAGTGCTAGAGATAGGACAGGGAGGGAAAAACTGTTTTTT
.	TRBD1	TRBV12-5	TRBJ2-7	CASGGDRATTYEQYF	TGTGCTAGTGGGGGGGACAGGGCGACCACCTACGAGCAGTACTTC
.	.	TRBV7-2	TRBJ2-1	CASSRLYNEQFF	TGTGCCAGCAGTAGACTGTACAATGAGCAGTTCTTC
.	TRBD2	TRBV2	TRBJ2-3	CASIQSGGARTDTQYF	TGTGCCAGCATCCAAAGCGGGGGGGCCCGCACAGATACGCAGTATTTT
.	.	TRBV3-1	TRBJ2-2	CASSQERTDLNTGELFF	TGTGCCAGCAGCCAAGAACGGACAGACCTTAACACCGGGGAGCTGTTTTTT
.	.	TRBV5-1	TRBJ1-6	CASSSDGRNSPLHF	TGCGCCAGCAGCTCCGACGGACGTAATTCACCCCTCCACTTT
.	.	TRBV7-9	TRBJ2-7	CASSFEIGVYEQYF	TGTGCCAGCAGCTTTGAGATAGGGGTGTACGAGCAGTACTTC
.	.	TRBV9	TRBJ1-5	CASSVGQGMNQPQHF	TGTGCCAGCAGCGTAGGCCAGGGGATGAATCAGCCCCAGCATTTT
.	.	TRBV27	TRBJ1-2	CASSLSELYGYTF	TGTGCCAGCAGTTTGTCCGAGCTCTATGGCTACACCTTC
.	TRBD1	TRBV6-5	TRBJ2-6	CASSYSSVGQGSGANVLTF	TGTGCCAGCAGTTACTCGAGTGTGGGACAGGGATCCGGGGCCAACGTCCTGACTTTC
.	TRBD1	TRBV6-5	TRBJ2-1	CASRPPGQHNEQFF	TGTGCCAGCAGGCCTCCGGGACAGCACAATGAGCAGTTCTTC
.	TRBD2	TRBV10-2	TRBJ2-2	CASSGSGGGTGELFF	TGCGCCAGCAGTGGGAGCGGGGGGGGAACCGGGGAGCTGTTTTTT
.	.	TRBV28	TRBJ2-1	CASSSENEQFF	TGTGCCAGCAGTAGCGAAAATGAGCAGTTCTTC
.	.	TRBV5-1	TRBJ2-7	CASRAGGEQYF	TGCGCCAGCAGGGCCGGGGGCGAGCAGTACTTC
.	.	TRBV7-9	TRBJ2-6	CASSFSDGSGANVLTF	TGTGCCAGCAGCTTCAGTGACGGGAGTGGGGCCAACGTCCTGACTTTC
once	.	TRBV10-3	TRBJ2-3	CARSSTDTQYF	TGTGCCAGGTCCTCTACAGATACGCAGTATTTT
.	.	TRBV20-1	TRBJ1-2	CSARGRENYGYTF	TGCAGTGCTAGGGGCAGGGAGAACTATGGCTACACCTTC
.	TRBD1	TRBV7-9	TRBJ2-7	CASSLYRTGSSYEQYF	TGTGCCAGCAGCCTCTACAGGACAGGGAGCTCCTACGAGCAGTACTTC
.	.	TRBV7-9	TRBJ1-4	CASSLGAEKLFF	TGTGCCAGCAGCCTCGGGGCTGAAAAACTGTTTTTT
.	.	TRBV25-1	TRBJ2-7	CASSDRTYEQYF	TGTGCCAGCAGTGACAGGACCTACGAGCAGTACTTC
.	.	TRBV9	TRBJ2-7	CASSVGDGVYEQYF	TGTGCCAGCAGCGTAGGGGACGGCGTTTACGAGCAGTACTTC
.	.	TRBV10-3	TRBJ1-2	CAISEGHDGYTF	TGTGCCATCAGTGAAGGGCACGATGGCTACACCTTC
.	.	TRBV4-1	TRBJ2-7	CASSQAFVEGAYEQYF	TGCGCCAGCAGCCAAGCTTTTGTGGAGGGGGCGTATGAGCAGTACTTC
.	.	TRBV6-2/TRBV6-3	TRBJ2-7	CASSYSNYYEQYF	TGTGCCAGCAGTTACTCAAACTACTACGAGCAGTACTTC
.	.	TRBV20-1	TRBJ1-5	CSARVPDGEKGNQPQHF	TGCAGTGCTAGAGTGCCCGACGGGGAAAAGGGCAATCAGCCCCAGCATTTT
.	.	TRBV20-1	TRBJ1-2	CSATGPQKRGYTF	TGCAGTGCTACCGGGCCCCAAAAGAGGGGCTACACCTTC
.	.	TRBV27	TRBJ1-1	CASSLGGSGTEAFF	TGTGCCAGCTCCCTAGGGGGTAGTGGGACTGAAGCTTTCTTT
.	TRBD1	TRBV7-9	TRBJ1-1	CASSPRDRVAGTEAFF	TGTGCCAGCAGTCCCCGGGACAGGGTAGCAGGCACTGAAGCTTTCTTT
.	TRBD1	TRBV29-1	TRBJ2-1	CSVGYRGNEQFF	TGCAGCGTTGGGTACAGGGGAAATGAGCAGTTCTTC
.	.	TRBV6-5	TRBJ1-2	CASSYLGANYGYTF	TGTGCCAGCAGTTATCTGGGCGCGAACTATGGCTACACCTTC
.	.	TRBV7-3	TRBJ2-2	CASSLQGFGELFF	TGTGCCAGCAGCTTACAGGGTTTCGGGGAGCTGTTTTTT